This TCR beta chain originates from a study of shared clonotypes between healthy human individuals. As to this clone: What it binds is unknown.

Some clones are missing from TCRdb's copy, which holds only in-frame ones; the method was immunoSEQ multiplex PCR. Altogether around 2.1 million clones are present, about 92% being singletons, with the ten largest covering about 1.5%. The CDR3 extends over 11 amino acids. V shed 6 bases and J 7 bases; nucleotides not matched to a gene: 4. The V gene's germline CDR1 is GTSNPN and CDR2 SVGIG (reference sequence). Naive-designated CD8 cells lacked CD45RO, were positively enriched for CCR7, and omitted terminally differentiated effector memory CD45RA+ cells. The donors, healthy adults who were HIV-negative, had experienced no recent acute infections or vaccinations. Study outcomes and limitations: Sequencing depth was expected to affect clonotype sharing among donors. Blood was the sole source, and tissue repertoires probably differ.

J is TRBJ1-1 and V is TRBV30, with TRBD1 matching over 8 bases. The sequence was obtained from a man between 18 and 35 years old in good health. Some clones in this sample may be carry-over from other donors' samples. The source material was naive CD8+ T cells from PBMCs. This CDR3 reads CACQGAGEAFF. CDR3 DNA: TGTGCCTGTCAGGGGGCAGGTGAAGCTTTCTTT.